A selection of T cell receptor beta chains follows, all from one sample in a study of blood T cells in healthy people across ages. TCRdb re-called the 5' RACE reads through MiXCR, storing one row per CDR3 protein. Counted here are roughly 1.4 million distinct CDR3 sequences, 45% to 70% occurring once; the ten biggest clones make up 5.5% to 8%. The sequenced material came from blood. Receptor source: a young man in good health. The CDR3 runs from the conserved cysteine through the conserved F or W. The D gene is left open where the match is weak. The size of a clone is reported for some rows only, either as once, few or many, or as a class for expanded clones.

CDR3 length,V gene,J gene,clone size,D gene,CDR3 protein,CDR3 DNA
13,TRBV29-1,TRBJ1-1,NA,TRBD1,CSVLPTGDTEAFF,TGCAGCGTGCTCCCGACAGGGGACACTGAAGCTTTCTTT
13,TRBV4-2,TRBJ1-3,few,NA,CASSPGFGNTIYF,TGTGCCAGCAGCCCGGGCTTTGGAAACACCATATATTTT
19,TRBV4-3,TRBJ2-6,NA,NA,CASSQDRRTGSSGANVLTF,TGCGCCAGCAGCCAAGATCGAAGGACGGGGAGCTCTGGGGCCAACGTCCTGACTTTC
14,TRBV4-2,TRBJ1-1,NA,NA,CASSHPRDACEAFF,TGTGCCAGCAGCCATCCCCGGGACGCCTGTGAAGCTTTCTTT
16,TRBV5-1,TRBJ2-1,NA,NA,CASSLEGPKGYNEQFF,TGCGCCAGCAGCTTGGAGGGGCCCAAAGGGTACAATGAGCAGTTCTTC
13,TRBV21-1,TRBJ2-7,NA,NA,CASSKRGTFIQYF,TGTGCCAGCAGCAAAAGGGGGACCTTCATCCAGTACTTC
15,TRBV4-2,TRBJ2-7,NA,TRBD2,CASSQTSAGAHEQYF,TGTGCCAGCAGCCAGACTTCAGCGGGAGCTCACGAGCAGTACTTC
16,TRBV10-2,TRBJ2-5,NA,NA,CASSDVGRAYQETQYF,TGCGCCAGCAGTGATGTGGGAAGGGCTTACCAGGAGACCCAGTACTTC
15,TRBV20-1,TRBJ2-1,NA,TRBD2,CSAYKTSGRWDEQFF,TGCAGTGCTTATAAAACTAGCGGGAGATGGGATGAGCAGTTCTTC
14,TRBV5-5,TRBJ1-1,NA,NA,CASSQKASIAEAFF,TGTGCCAGCAGCCAAAAGGCCAGTATCGCTGAAGCTTTCTTT
15,TRBV28,TRBJ2-3,once,TRBD2,CASILAGGHRDTQYF,TGTGCCAGCATACTAGCGGGGGGCCATCGGGATACGCAGTATTTT
18,TRBV7-6,TRBJ2-6,NA,TRBD1,CASSPVDRGISGANVLTF,TGTGCCAGCAGCCCGGTGGACAGGGGAATCTCTGGGGCCAACGTCCTGACTTTC
15,TRBV4-2,TRBJ2-7,once,TRBD1,CASSVFFGTGYEQYF,TGTGCCAGCAGCGTCTTTTTTGGGACAGGTTACGAGCAGTACTTC
14,TRBV18,TRBJ2-3,once,NA,CASSPLPSSGTQYF,TGTGCCAGCTCACCCCTCCCCTCCTCTGGTACGCAGTATTTT
11,TRBV27,TRBJ2-7,many,NA,CASRSAYEQYF,TGTGCCAGCAGGTCCGCCTACGAGCAGTACTTC
15,TRBV20-1,TRBJ2-7,NA,NA,CSARVGKGVSYEQYF,TGCAGCGCTAGAGTGGGTAAGGGGGTCTCGTACGAGCAGTACTTC
14,TRBV12-3/TRBV12-4,TRBJ2-5,few,NA,CASSLTSGMETQYF,TGTGCCAGCAGTCTCACCTCAGGGATGGAGACCCAGTACTTC
14,TRBV20-1,TRBJ2-7,NA,NA,CSARGSSVRREQYF,TGCAGTGCTAGAGGGTCTAGCGTTCGACGCGAGCAGTACTTC
17,TRBV9,TRBJ2-1,NA,TRBD1,CASSTEGGTGILNEQFF,TGTGCCAGCAGCACCGAGGGCGGGACAGGTATCCTCAATGAGCAGTTCTTC
13,TRBV6-1,TRBJ2-7,NA,NA,CASSDWRIYEQYF,TGTGCCAGCAGTGACTGGCGGATCTACGAGCAGTACTTC
15,TRBV9,TRBJ2-7,NA,TRBD2,CASSGSSGGYYEQYF,TGTGCCAGCAGCGGTTCCTCCGGGGGGTACTACGAGCAGTACTTC
15,TRBV11-2,TRBJ2-5,NA,NA,CASSLEGRVSETQYF,TGTGCCAGCAGCTTAGAAGGCAGGGTCTCAGAGACCCAGTACTTC
17,TRBV25-1,TRBJ2-3,NA,TRBD2,CASSASGRAPFTDTQYF,TGTGCCAGCAGTGCCAGCGGGAGGGCCCCGTTTACAGATACGCAGTATTTT
16,TRBV27,TRBJ2-3,once,TRBD2,CASSGGGALGTDTQYF,TGTGCCAGCAGTGGCGGGGGGGCATTAGGCACAGATACGCAGTATTTT
12,TRBV3-1,TRBJ2-7,NA,NA,CARRRALYEQYF,TGTGCCAGACGGAGGGCCCTCTACGAGCAGTACTTC
16,TRBV7-9,TRBJ2-3,NA,TRBD2,CASSPWSGGPTDTQYF,TGTGCCAGCAGCCCGTGGAGCGGGGGACCCACAGATACGCAGTATTTT
16,TRBV12-3/TRBV12-4,TRBJ2-7,NA,TRBD2,CASSLGGLAGTYEQYF,TGTGCCAGCAGTTTAGGGGGACTAGCGGGTACCTACGAGCAGTACTTC
14,TRBV29-1,TRBJ2-7,NA,NA,CSVEDPGSSYEQYF,TGCAGCGTTGAAGACCCAGGGTCGTCCTACGAGCAGTACTTC
13,TRBV19,TRBJ2-1,NA,NA,CASTTTIGNEQFF,TGTGCCAGTACCACCACCATCGGCAATGAGCAGTTCTTC
13,TRBV20-1,TRBJ1-2,once,NA,CSARFRAEYGYTF,TGCAGTGCTAGGTTCAGGGCAGAATATGGCTACACCTTC
13,TRBV20-1,TRBJ1-1,NA,TRBD1,CSAGETGVTEAFF,TGCAGTGCCGGAGAAACAGGGGTCACTGAAGCTTTCTTT
18,TRBV27,TRBJ2-7,few,TRBD1,CASSLSPDRGPPGYEQYF,TGTGCCAGCAGTTTATCGCCCGACAGGGGGCCCCCGGGGTACGAGCAGTACTTC
11,TRBV6-1,TRBJ2-7,NA,NA,CASSDRSEQYF,TGTGCCAGCAGTGACAGGTCCGAGCAGTACTTC
14,TRBV6-1,TRBJ1-2,few,NA,CASRATGVYYGYTF,TGTGCCAGCAGAGCAACCGGGGTCTACTATGGCTACACCTTC
15,TRBV4-3,TRBJ2-5,NA,NA,CASSQGPGTQETQYF,TGCGCCAGCAGCCAAGGCCCCGGGACCCAAGAGACCCAGTACTTC
13,TRBV10-3,TRBJ2-1,NA,TRBD2,CASGGETYNEQFF,TGTGCCTCGGGGGGAGAGACCTACAATGAGCAGTTCTTC
17,TRBV9,TRBJ2-3,NA,TRBD2,CASSVLAGGSDTDTQYF,TGTGCCAGCAGCGTACTAGCGGGGGGGTCGGACACAGATACGCAGTATTTT
14,TRBV2,TRBJ2-3,NA,TRBD2,CASSSGSETDTQYF,TGTGCCAGCAGTAGCGGGAGTGAAACAGATACGCAGTATTTT
13,TRBV5-1,TRBJ2-7,NA,TRBD1,CASSFTGVDEQYF,TGTGCCAGCAGCTTTACAGGGGTGGACGAGCAGTACTTC
16,TRBV11-2,TRBJ1-4,few,NA,CASSLGTQSTNEKLFF,TGTGCCAGCAGCTTAGGGACACAGTCAACTAATGAAAAACTGTTTTTT
15,TRBV20-1,TRBJ1-2,NA,TRBD1,CSARIPRTGNYGYTF,TGCAGTGCTAGAATTCCCCGGACAGGGAACTATGGCTACACCTTC
14,TRBV11-2,TRBJ2-1,NA,NA,CASSLVGVFHEQFF,TGTGCCAGCAGCTTAGTAGGAGTTTTCCATGAGCAGTTCTTC
14,TRBV6-6,TRBJ2-4,NA,NA,CASTDPGHSSGRYF,TGTGCCAGCACCGATCCGGGACATTCGTCCGGGAGGTACTTC
17,TRBV27,TRBJ2-1,NA,TRBD2,CASSLNLRGEGYNEQFF,TGTGCCAGCAGCCTAAATCTTCGCGGGGAGGGTTACAATGAGCAGTTCTTC
15,TRBV9,TRBJ2-7,few,NA,CASSVASDTAYEQYF,TGTGCCAGCAGCGTAGCTTCCGACACAGCCTACGAGCAGTACTTC
14,TRBV12-3/TRBV12-4,TRBJ1-2,NA,NA,CASSSQSLNYGYTF,TGTGCCAGCAGTTCCCAGTCGCTTAACTATGGCTACACCTTC
19,TRBV4-1,TRBJ1-2,NA,NA,CASSPKRTPGGEAHYGYTF,TGCGCCAGCAGCCCAAAGAGGACCCCCGGGGGGGAGGCCCATTATGGCTACACCTTC
13,TRBV12-3/TRBV12-4,TRBJ2-5,once,NA,CASRISLGETQYF,TGTGCCAGCAGGATTTCGCTAGGGGAGACCCAGTACTTC
15,TRBV10-3,TRBJ2-6,NA,TRBD1,CAIKGQSSGANVLTF,TGTGCCATCAAGGGACAGAGCTCTGGGGCCAACGTCCTGACTTTC
16,TRBV4-1,TRBJ2-7,NA,TRBD2,CASSQELAGGYYEQYF,TGCGCCAGCAGCCAAGAACTAGCGGGAGGCTACTACGAGCAGTACTTC
15,TRBV7-9,TRBJ2-5,NA,NA,CASFGKVGLQETQYF,TGTGCCAGTTTTGGAAAGGTGGGCCTCCAAGAGACCCAGTACTTC